The rows below give T cell receptor beta chains drawn from one sample of a study of T cells after yellow fever vaccination. One entry per CDR3 protein, called by TCRdb with MiXCR from the 5' RACE reads. The repertoire holds about 130,000 distinct CDR3 sequences, with about 8.8% as singletons. The sequencing here drew on CD8+ T cells sorted from PBMCs, taken on the day of the yellow fever booster vaccination. These receptors originate from a man aged 18 to 30 who received the YFV17D yellow fever vaccine. CDR3s include the opening cysteine and the closing phenylalanine or tryptophan. The order of the fields is clone size, V gene, J gene, D gene, CDR3 protein, CDR3 DNA. D genes are given only for firm matches. Clone size is not always given. Where it is, it says once, few, many or a class for expanded clones.

>few|TRBV6-5|TRBJ1-2|TRBD1
CASSSLAFPGQDGYTF
TGTGCCAGCAGTTCCCTCGCCTTTCCGGGACAGGACGGCTACACCTTC
>few|TRBV12-3/TRBV12-4|TRBJ2-3|.
CASGYSSTDTQYF
TGTGCCAGCGGTTACTCGAGCACAGATACGCAGTATTTT
>few|TRBV7-9|TRBJ2-3|TRBD1
CASSFSRGSTDTQYF
TGTGCCAGCAGCTTTAGCAGGGGGAGCACAGATACGCAGTATTTT
>few|TRBV7-3|TRBJ1-1|.
CASSLSRASNTEAFF
TGTGCCAGCAGCTTATCTAGAGCCTCGAACACTGAAGCTTTCTTT
>few|TRBV12-3/TRBV12-4|TRBJ2-1|TRBD2
CASAYKGLVEGEQFF
TGTGCCAGCGCTTACAAGGGACTAGTTGAGGGTGAGCAGTTCTTC
>.|TRBV5-6|TRBJ1-5|.
CASSASGVRNQPQHF
TGTGCCAGCAGCGCCTCCGGGGTTCGCAATCAGCCCCAGCATTTT
>few|TRBV30|TRBJ1-2|.
CAWTGMDYGYTF
TGTGCCTGGACAGGGATGGACTATGGCTACACCTTC
>many|TRBV4-3|TRBJ2-1|.
CASSKGLGDPNEQFF
TGCGCCAGCTCAAAAGGATTGGGAGATCCCAATGAGCAGTTCTTC
>few|TRBV7-2|TRBJ2-5|.
CASSFTLQETQYF
TGTGCCAGCAGCTTCACTTTGCAAGAGACCCAGTACTTC
>few|TRBV9|TRBJ1-6|.
CASTITGSTPLHF
TGTGCCAGCACTATTACAGGGTCTACACCCCTCCACTTT
>many|TRBV7-6|TRBJ1-1|TRBD1
CASSWKTGPGTEAFF
TGTGCCAGCAGCTGGAAGACAGGGCCGGGCACTGAAGCTTTCTTT
>few|TRBV11-2|TRBJ2-7|.
CASSPEGGRSYEQYF
TGTGCCAGCAGCCCAGAGGGCGGCAGGTCCTACGAGCAGTACTTC
>many|TRBV12-3/TRBV12-4|TRBJ2-5|.
CARTSPWSQYF
TGTGCCAGAACCAGTCCTTGGAGCCAGTACTTC
>few|TRBV6-2/TRBV6-3|TRBJ1-2|TRBD1
CASSTGTAAYGYTF
TGTGCCAGCAGCACCGGGACAGCCGCGTATGGCTACACCTTC
>few|TRBV4-3|TRBJ1-4|.
CASSQEPNQQEKLFF
TGCGCCAGCAGCCAAGAACCCAACCAGCAGGAAAAACTGTTTTTT
>few|TRBV27|TRBJ2-7|.
CASSWVGGEQYF
TGTGCCAGCAGTTGGGTAGGGGGCGAGCAGTACTTC
>few|TRBV6-2/TRBV6-3|TRBJ2-3|.
CASTNEQDRATDTQYF
TGTGCCAGCACCAACGAACAGGACAGAGCCACAGATACGCAGTATTTT
>few|TRBV7-9|TRBJ1-1|.
CASSLDGNEAFF
TGTGCCAGCAGCTTAGACGGTAATGAAGCTTTCTTT
>.|TRBV12-3/TRBV12-4|TRBJ2-7|.
CASSFWQVYEQYF
TGTGCCAGCAGTTTTTGGCAGGTCTACGAGCAGTACTTC
>.|TRBV7-3|TRBJ1-2|.
CASSPSGQASLGYGYTF
TGTGCCAGCAGCCCCTCCGGCCAGGCATCTCTGGGCTATGGCTACACCTTC
>.|TRBV5-6|TRBJ2-2|TRBD1
CASSSTGENTGELFF
TGTGCCAGCAGCTCTACAGGGGAGAACACCGGGGAGCTGTTTTTT
>few|TRBV7-3|TRBJ2-7|.
CASSLNARGHEQYF
TGTGCCAGCAGCTTAAACGCACGCGGCCACGAGCAGTACTTC
>.|TRBV9|TRBJ2-3|TRBD2
CASSAGGIVSTQYF
TGTGCCAGCAGCGCCGGGGGGATCGTCAGTACGCAGTATTTT
>many|TRBV9|TRBJ2-5|.
CASSVGGVETQYF
TGTGCCAGCAGCGTAGGGGGGGTAGAGACCCAGTACTTC
>.|TRBV7-6|TRBJ2-3|TRBD2
CASSWTSGGASDTQYF
TGTGCCAGCAGCTGGACCAGCGGGGGGGCCTCAGATACGCAGTATTTT
>.|TRBV5-6|TRBJ2-7|.
CASSRDRIEYEQYF
TGTGCCAGCAGCCGTGACAGGATCGAGTACGAGCAGTACTTC
>.|TRBV7-2|TRBJ2-3|.
CASSLIGDSTDTQYF
TGTGCCAGCAGCTTAATTGGGGATAGCACAGATACGCAGTATTTT
>.|TRBV9|TRBJ2-5|TRBD2
CASSAEGLVRETQYF
TGTGCCAGCAGCGCAGAGGGACTAGTTCGTGAGACCCAGTACTTC